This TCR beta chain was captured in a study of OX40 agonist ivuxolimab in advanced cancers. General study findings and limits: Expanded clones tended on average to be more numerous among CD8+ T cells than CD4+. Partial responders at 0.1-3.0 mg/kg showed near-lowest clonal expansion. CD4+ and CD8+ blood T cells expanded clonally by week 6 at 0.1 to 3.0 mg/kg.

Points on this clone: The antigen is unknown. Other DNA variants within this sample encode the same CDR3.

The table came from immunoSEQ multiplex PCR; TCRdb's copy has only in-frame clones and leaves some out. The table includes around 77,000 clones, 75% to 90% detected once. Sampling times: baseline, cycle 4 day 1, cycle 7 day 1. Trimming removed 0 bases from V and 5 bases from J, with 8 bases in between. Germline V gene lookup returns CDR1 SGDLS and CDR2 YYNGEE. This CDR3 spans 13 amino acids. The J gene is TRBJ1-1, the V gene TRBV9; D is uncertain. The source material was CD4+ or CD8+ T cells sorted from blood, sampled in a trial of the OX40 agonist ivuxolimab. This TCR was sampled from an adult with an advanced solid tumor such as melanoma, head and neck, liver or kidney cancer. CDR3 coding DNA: TGTGCCAGCAGCGTAGGGGATGCTACTGAAGCTTTCTTT. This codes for CASSVGDATEAFF. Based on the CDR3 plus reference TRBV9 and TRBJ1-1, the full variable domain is DSGVTQTPKHLITATGQRVTLRCSPRSGDLSVYWYQQSLDQGLQFLIQYYNGEERAKGNILERFSAQQFPDLHSELNLSSLELGDSALYFCASSVGDATEAFFGQGTRLTVV.